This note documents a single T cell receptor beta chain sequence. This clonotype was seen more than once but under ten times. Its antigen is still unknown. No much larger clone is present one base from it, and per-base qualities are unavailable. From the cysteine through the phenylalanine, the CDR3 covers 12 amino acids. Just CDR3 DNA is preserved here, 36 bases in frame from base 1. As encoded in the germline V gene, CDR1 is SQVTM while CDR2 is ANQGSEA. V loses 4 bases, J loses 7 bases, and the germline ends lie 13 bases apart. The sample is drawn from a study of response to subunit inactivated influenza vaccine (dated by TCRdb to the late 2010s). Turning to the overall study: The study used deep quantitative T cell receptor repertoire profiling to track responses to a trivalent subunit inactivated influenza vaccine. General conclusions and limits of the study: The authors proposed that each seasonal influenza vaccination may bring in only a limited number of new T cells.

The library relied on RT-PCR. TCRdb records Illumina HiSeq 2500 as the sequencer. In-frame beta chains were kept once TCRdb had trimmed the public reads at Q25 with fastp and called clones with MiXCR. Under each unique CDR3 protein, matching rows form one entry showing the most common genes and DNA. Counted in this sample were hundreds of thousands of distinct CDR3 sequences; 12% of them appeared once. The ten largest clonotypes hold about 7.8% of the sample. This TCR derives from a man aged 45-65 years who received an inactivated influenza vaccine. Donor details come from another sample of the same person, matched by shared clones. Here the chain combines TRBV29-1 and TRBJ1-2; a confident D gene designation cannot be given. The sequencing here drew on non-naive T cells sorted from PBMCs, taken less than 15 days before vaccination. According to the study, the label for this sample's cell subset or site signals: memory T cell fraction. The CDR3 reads CSVGTVRPGYTF. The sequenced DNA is TGCAGCGTTGGTACGGTTAGACCTGGCTACACCTTC.